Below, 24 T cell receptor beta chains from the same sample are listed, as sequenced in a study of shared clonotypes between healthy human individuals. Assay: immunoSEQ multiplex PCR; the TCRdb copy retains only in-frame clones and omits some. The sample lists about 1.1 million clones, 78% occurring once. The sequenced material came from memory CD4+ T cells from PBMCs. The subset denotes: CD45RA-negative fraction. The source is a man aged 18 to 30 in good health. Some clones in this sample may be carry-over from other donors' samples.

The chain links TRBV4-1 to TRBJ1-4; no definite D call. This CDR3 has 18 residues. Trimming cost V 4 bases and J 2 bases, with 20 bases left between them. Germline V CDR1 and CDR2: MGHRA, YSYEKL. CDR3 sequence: CASSRNTEAWATNEKLFF. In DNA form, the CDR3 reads TGCGCCAGCAGCCGGAACACAGAGGCATGGGCGACTAATGAAAAACTGTTTTTT.

CDR3 nucleotide sequence: TGCGCCAGCAGCTTGCGGGGGGCGAAAGAGACCCAGTACTTC. This codes for CASSLRGAKETQYF. The chain has TRBV5-1 and TRBJ2-5, with D perhaps matching TRBD2 (7 bases). CDR3 length: 14 amino acids. Trimming cost V 1 base and J 3 bases, with 10 bases left between them. CDR1 and CDR2 from the germline V gene are SGHRS and YFSETQ.

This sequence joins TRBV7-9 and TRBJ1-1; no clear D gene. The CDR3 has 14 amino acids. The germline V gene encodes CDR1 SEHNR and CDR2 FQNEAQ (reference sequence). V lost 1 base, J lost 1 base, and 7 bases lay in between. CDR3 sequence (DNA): TGTGCCAGCAGCTTAGTATCGGGGAACACTGAAGCTTTCTTT. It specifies CASSLVSGNTEAFF. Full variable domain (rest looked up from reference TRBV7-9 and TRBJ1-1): DTGVSQNPRHKITKRGQNVTFRCDPISEHNRLYWYRQTLGQGPEFLTYFQNEAQLEKSRLLSDRFSAERPKGSFSTLEIQRTEQGDSAMYLCASSLVSGNTEAFFGQGTRLTVV.

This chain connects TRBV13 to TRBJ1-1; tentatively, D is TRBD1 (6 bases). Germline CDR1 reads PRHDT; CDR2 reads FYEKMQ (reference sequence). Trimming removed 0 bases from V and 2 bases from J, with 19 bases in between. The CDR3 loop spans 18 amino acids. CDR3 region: CASSLGLTGRRVNTEAFF. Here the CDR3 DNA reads TGTGCCAGCAGCTTAGGCCTGACAGGTCGGAGGGTAAACACTGAAGCTTTCTTT.

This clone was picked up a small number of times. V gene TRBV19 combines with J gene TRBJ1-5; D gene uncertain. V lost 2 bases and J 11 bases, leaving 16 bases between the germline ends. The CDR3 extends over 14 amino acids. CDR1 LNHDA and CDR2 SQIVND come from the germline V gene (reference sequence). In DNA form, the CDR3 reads TGTGCCAGTAGTATAAAGAGCCGAGGAGGAGCCCAGCATTTT. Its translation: CASSIKSRGGAQHF.

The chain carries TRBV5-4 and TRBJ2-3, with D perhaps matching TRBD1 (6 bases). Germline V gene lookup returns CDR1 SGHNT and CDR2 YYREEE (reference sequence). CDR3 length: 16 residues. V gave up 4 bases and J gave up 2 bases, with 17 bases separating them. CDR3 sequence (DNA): TGTGCCAGCAGCCGATATGGACAGCATTCCACAGATACGCAGTATTTT. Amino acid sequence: CASSRYGQHSTDTQYF.

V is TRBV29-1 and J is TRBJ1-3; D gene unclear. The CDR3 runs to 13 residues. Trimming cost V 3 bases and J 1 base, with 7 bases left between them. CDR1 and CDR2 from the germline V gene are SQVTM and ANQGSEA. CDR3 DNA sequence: TGCAGCGTTGAGGTCGAATCTGGAAACACCATATATTTT. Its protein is CSVEVESGNTIYF.

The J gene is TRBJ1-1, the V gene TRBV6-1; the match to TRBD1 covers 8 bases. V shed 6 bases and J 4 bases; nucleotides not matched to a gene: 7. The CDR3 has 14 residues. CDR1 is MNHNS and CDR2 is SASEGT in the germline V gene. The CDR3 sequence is CASRIQGGGTEAFF. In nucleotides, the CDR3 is TGTGCCAGCAGAATACAGGGGGGCGGCACTGAAGCTTTCTTT.

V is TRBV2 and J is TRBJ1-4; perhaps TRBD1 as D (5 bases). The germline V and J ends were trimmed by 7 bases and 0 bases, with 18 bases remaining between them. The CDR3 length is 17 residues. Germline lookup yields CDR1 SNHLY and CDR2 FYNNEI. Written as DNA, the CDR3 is TGTGCCAGCAATAGTTACCGTCAGGGCCCAACTAATGAAAAACTGTTTTTT. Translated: CASNSYRQGPTNEKLFF.

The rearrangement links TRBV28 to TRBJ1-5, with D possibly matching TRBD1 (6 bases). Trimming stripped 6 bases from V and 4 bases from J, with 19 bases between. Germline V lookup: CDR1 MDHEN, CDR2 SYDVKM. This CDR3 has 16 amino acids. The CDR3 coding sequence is TGTGCCAGCAGAATGGGGACATTCGGGGGGAATCAGCCCCAGCATTTT. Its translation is CASRMGTFGGNQPQHF. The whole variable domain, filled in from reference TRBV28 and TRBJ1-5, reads DVKVTQSSRYLVKRTGEKVFLECVQDMDHENMFWYRQDPGLGLRLIYFSYDVKMKEKGDIPEGYSVSREKKERFSLILESASTNQTSMYLCASRMGTFGGNQPQHFGDGTRLSIL.

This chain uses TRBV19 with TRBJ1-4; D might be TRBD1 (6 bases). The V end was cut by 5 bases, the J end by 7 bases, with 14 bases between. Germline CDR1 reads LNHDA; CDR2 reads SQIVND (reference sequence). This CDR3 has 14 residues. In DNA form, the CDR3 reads TGTGCCAGTAGTCCCCAGGGGAAGGCTGAAAAACTGTTTTTT. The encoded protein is CASSPQGKAEKLFF.

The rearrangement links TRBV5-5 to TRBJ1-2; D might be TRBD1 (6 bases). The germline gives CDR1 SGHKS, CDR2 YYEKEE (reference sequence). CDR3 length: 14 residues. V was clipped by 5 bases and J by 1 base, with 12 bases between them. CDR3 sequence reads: CASRPRQDNYGYTF. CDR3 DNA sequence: TGTGCCAGCAGACCTAGACAGGATAACTATGGCTACACCTTC.

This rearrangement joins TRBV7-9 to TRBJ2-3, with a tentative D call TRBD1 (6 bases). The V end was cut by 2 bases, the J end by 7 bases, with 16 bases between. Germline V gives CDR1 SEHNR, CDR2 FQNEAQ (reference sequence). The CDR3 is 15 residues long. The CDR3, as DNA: TGTGCCAGCAGCTTATCGGCCAGGGGAACAAATACGCAGTATTTT. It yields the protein CASSLSARGTNTQYF.

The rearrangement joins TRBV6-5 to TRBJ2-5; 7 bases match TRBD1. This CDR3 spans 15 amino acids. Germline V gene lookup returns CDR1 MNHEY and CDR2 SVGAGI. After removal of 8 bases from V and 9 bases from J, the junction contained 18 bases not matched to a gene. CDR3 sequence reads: CASATGTDASVAQYF. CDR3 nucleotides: TGTGCCAGCGCAACCGGGACAGACGCTTCCGTGGCCCAGTACTTC.

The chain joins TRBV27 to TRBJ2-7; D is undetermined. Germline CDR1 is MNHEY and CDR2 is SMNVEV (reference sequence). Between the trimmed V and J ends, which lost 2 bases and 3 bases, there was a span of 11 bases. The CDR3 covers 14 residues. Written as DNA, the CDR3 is TGTGCCAGCAGTTTAAAACCCTACCACTACGAGCAGTACTTC. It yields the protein CASSLKPYHYEQYF.

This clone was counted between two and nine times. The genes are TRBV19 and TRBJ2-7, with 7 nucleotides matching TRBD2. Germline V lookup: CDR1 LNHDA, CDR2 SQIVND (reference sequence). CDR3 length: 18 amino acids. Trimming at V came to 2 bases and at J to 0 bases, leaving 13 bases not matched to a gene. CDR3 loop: CASSIPLRGERGSYEQYF. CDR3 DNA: TGTGCCAGTAGTATACCTCTCCGTGGGGAGCGGGGCTCCTACGAGCAGTACTTC. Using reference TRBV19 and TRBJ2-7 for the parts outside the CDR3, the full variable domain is DGGITQSPKYLFRKEGQNVTLSCEQNLNHDAMYWYRQDPGQGLRLIYYSQIVNDFQKGDIAEGYSVSREKKESFPLTVTSAQKNPTAFYLCASSIPLRGERGSYEQYFGPGTRLTVT.

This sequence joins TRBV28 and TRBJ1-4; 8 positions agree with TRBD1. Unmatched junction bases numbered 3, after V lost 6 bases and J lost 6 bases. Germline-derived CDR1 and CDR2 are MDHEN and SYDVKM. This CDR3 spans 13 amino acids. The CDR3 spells CASRQGGDEKLFF. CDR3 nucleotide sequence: TGTGCCAGCAGACAGGGGGGAGATGAAAAACTGTTTTTT.

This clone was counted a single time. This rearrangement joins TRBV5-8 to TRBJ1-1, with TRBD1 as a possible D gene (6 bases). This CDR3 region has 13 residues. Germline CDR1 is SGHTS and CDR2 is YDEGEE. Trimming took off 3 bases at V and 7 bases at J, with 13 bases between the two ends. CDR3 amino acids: CASSWDTPDEAFF. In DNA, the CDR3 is TGTGCCAGCAGCTGGGACACTCCTGATGAAGCTTTCTTT.

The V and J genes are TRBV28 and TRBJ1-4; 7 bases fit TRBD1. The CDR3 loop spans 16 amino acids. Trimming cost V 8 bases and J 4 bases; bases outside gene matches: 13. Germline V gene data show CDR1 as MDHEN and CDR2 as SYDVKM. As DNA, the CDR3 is TGTGCCAGCGGCACACCGGGACAGCGGTTTAATGAAAAACTGTTTTTT. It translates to CASGTPGQRFNEKLFF.

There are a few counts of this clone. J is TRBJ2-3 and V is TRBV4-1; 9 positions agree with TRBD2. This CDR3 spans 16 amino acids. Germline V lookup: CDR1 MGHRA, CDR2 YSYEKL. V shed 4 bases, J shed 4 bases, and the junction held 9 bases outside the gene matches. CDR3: CASSPQGAGGPDTQYF. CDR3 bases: TGCGCCAGCAGCCCACAGGGTGCGGGAGGGCCAGATACGCAGTATTTT.

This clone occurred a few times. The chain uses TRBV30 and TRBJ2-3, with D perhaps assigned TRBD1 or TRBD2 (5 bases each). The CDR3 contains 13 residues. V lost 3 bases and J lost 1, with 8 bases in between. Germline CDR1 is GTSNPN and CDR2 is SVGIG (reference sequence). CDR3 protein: CAWRVGGTDTQYF. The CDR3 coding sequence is TGTGCCTGGAGGGTGGGGGGCACAGATACGCAGTATTTT.

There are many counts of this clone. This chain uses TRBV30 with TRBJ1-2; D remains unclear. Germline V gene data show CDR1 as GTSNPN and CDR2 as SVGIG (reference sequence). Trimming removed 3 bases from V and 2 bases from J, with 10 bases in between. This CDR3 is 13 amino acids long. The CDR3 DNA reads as TGTGCCTGGAGCCTGGACCTAAACTATGGCTACACCTTC. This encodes CAWSLDLNYGYTF. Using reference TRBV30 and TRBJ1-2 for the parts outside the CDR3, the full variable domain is SQTIHQWPATLVQPVGSPLSLECTVEGTSNPNLYWYRQAAGRGLQLLFYSVGIGQISSEVPQNLSASRPQDRQFILSSKKLLLSDSGFYLCAWSLDLNYGYTFGSGTRLTVV.

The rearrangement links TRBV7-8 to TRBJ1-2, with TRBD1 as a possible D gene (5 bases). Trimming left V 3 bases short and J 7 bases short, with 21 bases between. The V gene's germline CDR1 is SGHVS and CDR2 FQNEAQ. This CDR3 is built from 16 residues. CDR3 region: CASSFGGAAVDLGYTF. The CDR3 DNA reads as TGTGCCAGCAGCTTCGGAGGGGCCGCCGTCGACCTTGGCTACACCTTC. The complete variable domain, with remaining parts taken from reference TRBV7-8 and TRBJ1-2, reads GAGVSQSPRYKVAKRGQDVALRCDPISGHVSLFWYQQALGQGPEFLTYFQNEAQLDKSGLPSDRFFAERPEGSVSTLKIQRTQQEDSAVYLCASSFGGAAVDLGYTFGSGTRLTVV.

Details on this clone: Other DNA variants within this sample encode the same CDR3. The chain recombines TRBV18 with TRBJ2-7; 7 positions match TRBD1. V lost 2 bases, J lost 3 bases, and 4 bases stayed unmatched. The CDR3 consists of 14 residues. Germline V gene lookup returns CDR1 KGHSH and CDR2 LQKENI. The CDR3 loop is CASSPKQGSYEQYF. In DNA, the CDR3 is TGTGCCAGCTCACCAAAACAGGGGAGCTACGAGCAGTACTTC.